One sample yielded the 27 T cell receptor beta chains listed below, sequenced in a study of OX40 agonist ivuxolimab in advanced cancers. Library prep was done by the immunoSEQ multiplex PCR assay. As stored in TCRdb, this immuneACCESS dataset retains in-frame rearrangements with V and J assigned. A fraction of the clones does not appear; measured against another copy, unresolved V genes explain less than half of the discrepancy, and the remainder lacks a known reason. The sample table contains about 78,000 clones; only one count was recorded for approximately 80% of them. The ten largest clones take up 0.4% to 0.5% of the sample. Source: CD4+ or CD8+ T cells sorted from blood, taken in a trial of the OX40 agonist ivuxolimab. The source of these receptors is an adult with an advanced solid tumor such as melanoma, head and neck, liver or kidney cancer.

The V gene is TRBV30, the J gene TRBJ1-2; possibly TRBD1 for D (5 bases). Trimming removed 0 bases at V and 0 bases at J, with 26 bases between. The CDR3 consists of 20 residues. Germline assignment: CDR1 GTSNPN and CDR2 SVGIG (reference sequence). Here the CDR3 reads CAWSVRFFWTRQQANYGYTF. The CDR3 coding sequence is TGTGCCTGGAGTGTACGGTTTTTTTGGACCAGGCAACAGGCTAACTATGGCTACACCTTC.

This rearrangement joins TRBV5-1 to TRBJ1-6, with 8 bases lining up with TRBD1. The ends lost 0 bases at V and 7 bases at J; junction bases unmatched: 0. The CDR3 has 14 amino acids. Germline V gene sequence: CDR1 SGHRS, CDR2 YFSETQ. CDR3 region: CASSLDRGNSPLHF. CDR3 coding DNA: TGCGCCAGCAGCTTGGACAGGGGGAATTCACCCCTCCACTTT.

V and J are TRBV7-2 and TRBJ2-5, with 7 bases lining up with TRBD1. J was trimmed by 3 bases and V by 4 bases; bases with no gene match: 5. The CDR3 is 14 amino acids. Germline V gives CDR1 SGHTA, CDR2 FQGNSA. The CDR3 sequence is CASSSLDRKETQYF. The CDR3 DNA reads TGTGCCAGCAGCTCTCTGGACAGGAAAGAGACCCAGTACTTC.

The rearrangement uses TRBV19 and TRBJ1-5; D is perhaps TRBD1 (5 bases). Germline CDR1 is LNHDA and CDR2 is SQIVND (reference sequence). The length of the CDR3 is 16 residues. The ends were cut back, 6 bases at V and 0 bases at J, with 15 bases in the middle. DNA of the CDR3: TGTGCCAGTAGACCCGACAGCCAGATTAGCAATCAGCCCCAGCATTTT. It encodes CASRPDSQISNQPQHF.

The rearrangement uses TRBV7-2 and TRBJ2-3; D perhaps matches TRBD2 (7 bases). V was cut by 5 bases and J by 2 bases, with 17 bases left in between. The CDR3 is 16 residues long. Germline-derived CDR1 and CDR2 are SGHTA and FQGNSA. The CDR3: CASSVRGGGTTDTQYF. Written as DNA, the CDR3 is TGTGCCAGCAGCGTCCGCGGGGGCGGAACCACAGATACGCAGTATTTT.

The chain uses TRBV5-6 and TRBJ1-2; D remains unclear. This CDR3 spans 15 amino acids. CDR1 SGHDT and CDR2 YYEEEE come from the germline V gene. Deletions cut 1 base from V and 2 bases from J, with 12 bases between. CDR3 sequence reads: CASSLLALTNYGYTF. The CDR3 region has the DNA TGTGCCAGCAGCTTGTTGGCCCTTACGAACTATGGCTACACCTTC.

The table lists this clone with a count of one. The rearrangement links TRBV18 to TRBJ1-1; D unresolved. V lost 6 bases to trimming and J lost 1 base, with 21 bases between them. The CDR3 has 17 amino acids. The V gene's germline CDR1 is KGHSH and CDR2 LQKENI. CDR3 sequence reads: CASSIGQNLWGNTEAFF. CDR3 sequence (DNA): TGTGCCAGCTCGATCGGGCAGAACCTCTGGGGGAACACTGAAGCTTTCTTT. The full variable domain, completed using reference TRBV18 and TRBJ1-1, is NAGVMQNPRHLVRRRGQEARLRCSPMKGHSHVYWYRQLPEEGLKFMVYLQKENIIDESGMPKERFSAEFPKEGPSILRIQQVVRGDSAAYFCASSIGQNLWGNTEAFFGQGTRLTVV.

In this sample, this clone turned up a few times. V gene TRBV4-1 combines with J gene TRBJ1-2; D gene uncertain. In germline, CDR1 is MGHRA, CDR2 YSYEKL. V was trimmed by 0 bases and J by 8 bases, leaving 10 bases between them. The CDR3 runs 13 residues. The DNA of the CDR3 is TGCGCCAGCAGCCAAGATCCGGGTTACGGCTACACCTTC. Translating gives CASSQDPGYGYTF.

CDR3 sequence reads: CASSPNLPWSSYNEQFF. The CDR3 bases are TGTGCCAGCTCACCAAACCTCCCCTGGAGCTCCTACAATGAGCAGTTCTTC. The V call is TRBV18, the J call TRBJ2-1; D remains ambiguous. Trimming removed 2 bases from V and 0 bases from J, with 14 bases in between. The CDR3 loop spans 17 amino acids. Germline CDR1 and CDR2: KGHSH and LQKENI.

This chain uses TRBV7-2 with TRBJ2-7, with 11 bases identical to TRBD2. The V segment lost 1 base and the J segment 4 bases; nucleotides outside the gene matches: 3. This CDR3 spans 15 amino acids. Germline CDR1 reads SGHTA; CDR2 reads FQGNSA. The CDR3 loop is CASSLEASGGYEQYF. In nucleotides, the CDR3 is TGTGCCAGCAGCTTAGAGGCTAGCGGGGGGTACGAGCAGTACTTC.

The chain has TRBV30 and TRBJ1-2, with D perhaps TRBD1 (5 bases). Germline loops: CDR1 GTSNPN, CDR2 SVGIG (reference sequence). The CDR3 loop spans 13 amino acids. V was shortened by 3 bases and J by 8 bases, with 16 bases between the two germline ends. The CDR3 loop reads CAWRGRGFGGYTF. The DNA of the CDR3 is TGTGCCTGGAGGGGGCGAGGGTTTGGAGGCTACACCTTC.

The sample holds one count of this clone. The chain links TRBV18 to TRBJ1-5; D not certain. Germline CDR1 KGHSH, CDR2 LQKENI. The CDR3 is 17 residues long. The V end was cut by 1 base, the J end by 0 bases, with 13 bases between. CDR3 loop: CASSPQSRPDSNQPQHF. The CDR3 DNA reads as TGTGCCAGCTCACCACAAAGTAGGCCAGATAGCAATCAGCCCCAGCATTTT.

The chain has TRBV29-1 and TRBJ2-1; TRBD2 matches at 7 bases. Germline values: CDR1 SQVTM, CDR2 ANQGSEA. The trim removed 5 bases at V and 3 bases at J, leaving 7 bases unmatched. The CDR3 is 14 amino acids. The CDR3 DNA reads TGCAGCGTTCAGGCGGGAGTCCTCTACAATGAGCAGTTCTTC. Encoded protein: CSVQAGVLYNEQFF.

The V call is TRBV11-2, the J call TRBJ1-3; D is uncertain. This CDR3 contains 15 residues. Deletions cut 5 bases from V and 0 bases from J, with 11 bases between. Germline-derived CDR1 and CDR2 are SGHAT and FQNNGV. The chain's CDR3 is CASSHPTRSGNTIYF. The CDR3, as DNA: TGTGCCAGCAGCCACCCGACTCGCTCTGGAAACACCATATATTTT.

The DNA for the CDR3 is TGTGCCAGCAGCCAATCGACCCAACCTAGTAAGATCAGCCCCCAGCATTTT. Translation: CASSQSTQPSKISPQHF. The V and J genes are TRBV5-6 and TRBJ1-5; no reliable D call. V was clipped by 4 bases and J by 10 bases, with 27 bases between them. The germline V gene encodes CDR1 SGHDT and CDR2 YYEEEE. The CDR3 has 17 residues.

This chain uses TRBV6-6 with TRBJ1-5, with TRBD1 matching 10 bases. Per the germline V gene, CDR1 is MNHNY and CDR2 is SVGAGI (reference sequence). The CDR3 runs to 15 residues. V trimming: 4 bases; J trimming: 4 bases; junction bases outside the gene matches: 4. The CDR3 loop is CASSSPGQGNQPQHF. DNA of the CDR3: TGTGCCAGCAGTTCCCCGGGACAGGGGAATCAGCCCCAGCATTTT.

As DNA, the CDR3 is TGCGCCAGCAGCCTGGAGGGACAGTCTAACTATGGCTACACCTTC. It codes for CASSLEGQSNYGYTF. This chain connects TRBV5-1 to TRBJ1-2; 7 bases align to TRBD1. The germline V gene encodes CDR1 SGHRS and CDR2 YFSETQ. Trimming at V came to 4 bases and at J to 0 bases, leaving 6 bases not matched to a gene. This CDR3 comprises 15 residues.

Here the CDR3 reads CASSSSGGRSTGDYNEQFF. DNA for the CDR3: TGTGCCAGTAGTTCTTCAGGGGGCCGGAGTACGGGTGACTACAATGAGCAGTTCTTC. This rearrangement joins TRBV19 to TRBJ2-1; 8 bases align to TRBD1. The CDR3 has 19 residues. In germline, CDR1 is LNHDA, CDR2 SQIVND (reference sequence). V lost 5 bases and J lost 3; bases outside the gene matches: 18.

The chain carries TRBV18 and TRBJ1-2, with 7 bases identical to TRBD1. V lost 2 bases and J lost 8; bases outside the gene matches: 5. The CDR3 is 13 residues long. The germline V gene encodes CDR1 KGHSH and CDR2 LQKENI. In DNA form, the CDR3 reads TGTGCCAGCTCACCAGAGACAGGGTCCGGCTACACCTTC. Amino acid sequence: CASSPETGSGYTF.

This rearrangement joins TRBV2 to TRBJ2-5, with no clear D. Germline CDR1 is SNHLY and CDR2 is FYNNEI. CDR3 size: 14 residues. The V gene lost 0 bases and the J gene lost 5 bases, with 10 bases spanning the gap. The CDR3 reads CASSEAMVLETQYF. The CDR3 region has the DNA TGTGCCAGCAGTGAAGCGATGGTGTTGGAGACCCAGTACTTC.

CDR3 DNA sequence: TGTGCCAGTAGTATGGGCTCCGGGACGTCTGGGTATCAGCCCCTCCACTTT. This gives the protein CASSMGSGTSGYQPLHF. V gene TRBV19 combines with J gene TRBJ1-6; tentatively, D is TRBD1 (5 bases). The CDR3 length is 17 residues. The germline V gene encodes CDR1 LNHDA and CDR2 SQIVND (reference sequence). V shed 3 bases and J shed 13 bases, with 25 bases lying between them.

This sequence joins TRBV10-3 and TRBJ2-3; D is perhaps TRBD2 (7 bases). Germline V gives CDR1 ENHRY, CDR2 SYGVKD. Trimming pared 8 bases from V and 8 bases from J, leaving 17 bases between. The CDR3 extends over 13 amino acids. The CDR3 sequence is CAIAEGGAATQYF. CDR3 DNA: TGTGCCATCGCTGAGGGGGGGGCAGCTACGCAGTATTTT.

The gene calls are TRBV19 and TRBJ2-5; the match to TRBD1 covers 10 bases. The CDR3 is made up of 16 amino acids. Germline CDR1 and CDR2: LNHDA and SQIVND (reference sequence). With V trimmed by 6 bases and J by 4 bases, 11 bases remained unmatched. The CDR3 is CASSKDRGDRRETQYF. CDR3 in DNA: TGTGCCAGTAGCAAGGACAGGGGGGATCGCAGAGAGACCCAGTACTTC. Looking up the rest from reference TRBV19 and TRBJ2-5 gives the full variable domain: DGGITQSPKYLFRKEGQNVTLSCEQNLNHDAMYWYRQDPGQGLRLIYYSQIVNDFQKGDIAEGYSVSREKKESFPLTVTSAQKNPTAFYLCASSKDRGDRRETQYFGPGTRLLVL.

The V and J genes are TRBV7-2 and TRBJ2-1; D is uncertain. CDR3 size: 17 residues. V lost 1 base and J lost 5, with 18 bases in between. CDR1 and CDR2 (germline): SGHTA, FQGNSA. The CDR3 region is CASSLGQYGSPNNEQFF. Here the CDR3 DNA reads TGTGCCAGCAGCTTAGGCCAATACGGTAGCCCCAACAATGAGCAGTTCTTC. The whole variable domain, filled in from reference TRBV7-2 and TRBJ2-1, reads GAGVSQSPSNKVTEKGKDVELRCDPISGHTALYWYRQSLGQGLEFLIYFQGNSAPDKSGLPSDRFSAERTGGSVSTLTIQRTQQEDSAVYLCASSLGQYGSPNNEQFFGPGTRLTVL.

The chain has TRBV19 and TRBJ1-6, with no clear D. The CDR3 consists of 13 residues. The germline V and J ends were trimmed by 6 bases and 6 bases, with 9 bases remaining between them. Germline values: CDR1 LNHDA, CDR2 SQIVND (reference sequence). The CDR3 region has the DNA TGTGCCAGTAGGAGGGAGGGTAATTCACCCCTCCACTTT. Its protein product is CASRREGNSPLHF. Full variable domain (missing parts from reference TRBV19 and TRBJ1-6): DGGITQSPKYLFRKEGQNVTLSCEQNLNHDAMYWYRQDPGQGLRLIYYSQIVNDFQKGDIAEGYSVSREKKESFPLTVTSAQKNPTAFYLCASRREGNSPLHFGNGTRLTVT.

The chain has TRBV19 and TRBJ1-1; D is perhaps TRBD1 (6 bases). In germline, CDR1 is LNHDA, CDR2 SQIVND (reference sequence). V gave up 7 bases and J gave up 0 bases, with 12 bases separating them. The CDR3 totals 14 residues. CDR3 sequence (DNA): TGTGCCAGTAACCCCAGGGGTATGAACACTGAAGCTTTCTTT. Its translation is CASNPRGMNTEAFF.

The chain uses TRBV5-6 and TRBJ1-2; TRBD1 might be the D (5 bases). The CDR3 runs to 15 residues. V lost 3 bases to trimming and J lost 7 bases, with 19 bases between them. Germline V gives CDR1 SGHDT, CDR2 YYEEEE. The CDR3 protein is CASSSTNRWFGGYTF. In DNA, the CDR3 is TGTGCCAGCAGCTCGACGAACAGGTGGTTCGGTGGCTACACCTTC.